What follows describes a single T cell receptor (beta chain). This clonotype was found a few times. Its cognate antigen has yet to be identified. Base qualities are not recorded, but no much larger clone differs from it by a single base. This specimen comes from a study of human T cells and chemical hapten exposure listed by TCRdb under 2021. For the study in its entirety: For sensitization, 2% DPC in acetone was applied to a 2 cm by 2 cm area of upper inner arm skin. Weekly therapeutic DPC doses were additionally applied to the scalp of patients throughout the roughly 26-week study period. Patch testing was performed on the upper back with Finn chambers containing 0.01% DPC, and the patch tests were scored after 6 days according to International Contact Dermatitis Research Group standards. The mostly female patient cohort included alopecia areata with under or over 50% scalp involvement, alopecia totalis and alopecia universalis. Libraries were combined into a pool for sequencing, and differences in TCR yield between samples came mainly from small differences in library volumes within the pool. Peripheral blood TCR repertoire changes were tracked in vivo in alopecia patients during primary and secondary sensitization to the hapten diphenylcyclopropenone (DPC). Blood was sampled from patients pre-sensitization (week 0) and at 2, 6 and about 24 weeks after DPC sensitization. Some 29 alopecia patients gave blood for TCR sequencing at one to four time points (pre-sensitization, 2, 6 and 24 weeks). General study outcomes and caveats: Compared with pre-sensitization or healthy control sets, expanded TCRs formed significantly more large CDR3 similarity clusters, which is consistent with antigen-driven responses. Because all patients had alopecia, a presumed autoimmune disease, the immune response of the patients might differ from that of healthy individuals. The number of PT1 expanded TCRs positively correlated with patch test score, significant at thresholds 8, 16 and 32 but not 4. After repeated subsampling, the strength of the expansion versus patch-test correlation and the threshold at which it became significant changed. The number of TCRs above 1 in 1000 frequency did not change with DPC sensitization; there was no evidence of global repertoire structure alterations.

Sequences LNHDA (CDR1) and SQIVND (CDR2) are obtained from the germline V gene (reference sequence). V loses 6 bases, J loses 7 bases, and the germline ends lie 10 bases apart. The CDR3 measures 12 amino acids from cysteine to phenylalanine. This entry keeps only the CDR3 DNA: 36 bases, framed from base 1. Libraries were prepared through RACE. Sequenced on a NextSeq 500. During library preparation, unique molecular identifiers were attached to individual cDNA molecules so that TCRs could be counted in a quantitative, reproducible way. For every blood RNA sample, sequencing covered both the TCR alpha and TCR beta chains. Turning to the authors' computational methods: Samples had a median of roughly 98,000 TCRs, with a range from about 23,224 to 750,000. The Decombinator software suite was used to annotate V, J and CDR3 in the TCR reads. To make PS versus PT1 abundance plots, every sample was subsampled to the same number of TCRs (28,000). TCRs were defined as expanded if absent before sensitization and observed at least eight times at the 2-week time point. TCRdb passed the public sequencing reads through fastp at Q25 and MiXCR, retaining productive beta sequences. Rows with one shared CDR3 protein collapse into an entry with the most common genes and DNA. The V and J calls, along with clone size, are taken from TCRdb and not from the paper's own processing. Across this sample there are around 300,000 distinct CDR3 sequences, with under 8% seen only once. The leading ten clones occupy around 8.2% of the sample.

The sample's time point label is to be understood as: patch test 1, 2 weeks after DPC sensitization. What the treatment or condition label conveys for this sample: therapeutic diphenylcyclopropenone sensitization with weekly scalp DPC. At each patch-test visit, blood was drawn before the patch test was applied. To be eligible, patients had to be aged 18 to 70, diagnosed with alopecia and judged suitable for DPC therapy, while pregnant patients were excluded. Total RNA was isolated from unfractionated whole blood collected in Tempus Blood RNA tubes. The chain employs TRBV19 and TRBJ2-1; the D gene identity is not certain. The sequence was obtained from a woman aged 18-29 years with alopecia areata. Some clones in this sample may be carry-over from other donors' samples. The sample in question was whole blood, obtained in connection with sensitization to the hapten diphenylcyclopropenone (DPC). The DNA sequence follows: TGTGCCAGTAGCACCACCGGAAATGAGCAGTTCTTC. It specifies CASSTTGNEQFF.